This T cell receptor (beta chain) was sequenced during a study of CD8+CD57+ T cells in acquired aplastic anemia. Regarding the study as a whole: Found in both controls and patients were almost 30 CD8+ CDR3 sequences.

The CDR3 runs to 13 residues. The germline gives CDR1 LNHDA, CDR2 SQIVND (reference sequence). In patients chosen for sequencing, flow cytometry had shown CD8+CD57+ cell expansion. Patients had not yet gotten any therapy when their blood was taken for sampling. For CDR3 and TCR beta VDJ profiling, genomic DNA was the template used. TCRdb redid the calling of the reads with MiXCR, one entry per CDR3 protein. The sample holds approximately 180,000 distinct CDR3 sequences, roughly 50% seen once. This clonotype appeared a single time. Its antigen remains unidentified. One end of the junction fails to match germline, which may point to a read error.

The sequenced sample was sorted CD4+, CD8+, or CD8+CD57+ T cells (not recorded which) from PBMCs. The source of this sequence is a human donor with aplastic anemia. V usage is TRBV19 and J usage is TRBJ1-2, with D unresolved. CDR3 in DNA: TGTGCCAGTAGCTCTCACCAAATCTATGGCTACACGTTC. This gives the protein CASSSHQIYGYTF.